Sequencing of this T cell receptor beta chain was carried out in a study of cytomegalovirus exposure and HLA in healthy donors. Study outcomes and limitations: The likely origin of a cluster of highly shared sequence variants was a sequencing artifact.

Comments on this clone: Its antigen remains unidentified.

13 Jbeta primers and 60 Vbeta primers were used for the PCR. Libraries were prepared by immunoSEQ multiplex PCR; TCRdb keeps only in-frame clonotypes and omits some of them. Counted here are around 130,000 clones, roughly 82% occurring once; the ten biggest clones make up over 1%. CDR3 length: 14 amino acids. Looked up from germline, CDR1 is SGHTA and CDR2 is FQGTGA. V trimming: 3 bases; J trimming: 4 bases; junction bases outside the gene matches: 3. This TCR was recovered from a boy between 10 and 17 years old in good health and CMV-seronegative. The genes are TRBV7-3 and TRBJ1-2; 9 nucleotides align to TRBD1. The sequencing sample was made of PBMCs. The CDR3 sequence is CASSLDRGGYGYTF. Here the CDR3 DNA reads TGTGCCAGCAGCTTGGACAGGGGAGGCTATGGCTACACCTTC.